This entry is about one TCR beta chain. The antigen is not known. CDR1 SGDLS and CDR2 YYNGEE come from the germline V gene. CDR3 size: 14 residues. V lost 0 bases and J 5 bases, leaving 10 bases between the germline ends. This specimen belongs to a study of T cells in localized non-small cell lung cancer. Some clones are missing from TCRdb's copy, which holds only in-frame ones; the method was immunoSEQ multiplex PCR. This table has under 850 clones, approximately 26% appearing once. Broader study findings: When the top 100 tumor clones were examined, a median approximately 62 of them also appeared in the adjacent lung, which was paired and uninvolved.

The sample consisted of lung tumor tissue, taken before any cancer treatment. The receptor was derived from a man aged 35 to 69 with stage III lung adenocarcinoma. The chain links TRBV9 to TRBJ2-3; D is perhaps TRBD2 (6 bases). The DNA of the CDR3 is TGTGCCAGCAGCGTAGTATCCGGGGGAGATACGCAGTATTTT. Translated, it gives CASSVVSGGDTQYF.